These T cell receptor beta chains were read from a single sample in a study of vaccination and CD4 T cells after COVID-19. Using its own MiXCR run on the PCR reads, TCRdb lists one record per CDR3 protein. The data contain some 19,000 distinct CDR3 sequences, around two fifths of them singletons. No antigen has been assigned to these receptors. Sequencing used cultured CD4+ T cells from blood. Receptors were obtained from a human donor with COVID-19. Each CDR3 is given with its conserved first and last residue. Each record gives: V gene, J gene, clone size, D gene, CDR3 protein, CDR3 DNA. The D gene is left open where the match is weak. Rows give clone size only sometimes, using once, few, many, or a class for an expanded clone.

>TRBV20-1|TRBJ1-6|few|-
CSANLPGNSPLHF
TGCAGTGCTAATTTACCGGGTAATTCACCCCTCCACTTT
>TRBV11-2|TRBJ1-3|few|-
CASSFGTYGNTIYF
TGTGCCAGCAGCTTCGGGACCTACGGAAACACCATATATTTT
>TRBV6-1|TRBJ1-1|few|-
CASSQTAEAFF
TGTGCCAGCAGCCAAACTGCGGAAGCTTTCTTT
>TRBV7-9|TRBJ1-4|few|-
CASSPSIGEKLFF
TGTGCCAGCAGCCCCTCGATAGGGGAAAAACTGTTTTTT
>TRBV11-2|TRBJ1-2|-|-
CASRGPWGPGGYTF
TGTGCCAGCCGAGGGCCTTGGGGGCCCGGTGGCTACACCTTC
>TRBV20-1|TRBJ2-6|-|-
CSASGSGANVLTF
TGCAGTGCATCAGGCTCTGGGGCCAACGTCCTGACTTTC
>TRBV19|TRBJ2-5|once|TRBD2
CASSWASGGPRAQYF
TGTGCCAGTAGTTGGGCTAGCGGGGGACCACGGGCCCAGTACTTC
>TRBV20-1|TRBJ2-4|-|TRBD2
CSARLAGVFAKNIQYF
TGCAGTGCTAGATTAGCGGGGGTATTCGCCAAAAACATTCAGTACTTC
>TRBV6-1|TRBJ1-4|-|TRBD1
CASSGGTGFPNEKLFF
TGTGCCAGCAGCGGTGGGACAGGGTTCCCCAATGAAAAACTGTTTTTT
>TRBV28|TRBJ2-2|-|TRBD2
CASRRSGGRKEELFF
TGTGCCAGCCGCCGGAGCGGGGGTAGGAAGGAGGAGCTGTTTTTT
>TRBV27|TRBJ1-1|few|-
CAGSLFRTNRNTEAFF
TGTGCCGGCAGTTTATTCCGGACAAACAGAAACACTGAAGCTTTCTTT
>TRBV28|TRBJ2-5|-|-
CASREAGGRETQYF
TGTGCCAGCAGGGAGGCAGGGGGGAGAGAGACCCAGTACTTC
>TRBV27|TRBJ2-3|-|-
CASSSAGVVTDTQYF
TGTGCCAGCAGCTCTGCAGGGGTGGTCACAGATACGCAGTATTTT
>TRBV7-3|TRBJ2-4|-|-
CASSLTRDDIQYF
TGTGCCAGCAGCTTAACAAGGGATGACATTCAGTACTTC
>TRBV6-1|TRBJ2-5|few|TRBD2
CASSQAGGLETQYF
TGTGCCAGCAGTCAGGCGGGGGGGTTAGAGACCCAGTACTTC
>TRBV27|TRBJ1-1|-|-
CASKGTGAVNTEAFF
TGTGCCAGCAAAGGGACGGGGGCCGTGAACACTGAAGCTTTCTTT
>TRBV19|TRBJ2-2|-|TRBD2
CASSPGVGGAGELFF
TGTGCCAGTAGCCCCGGCGTCGGGGGGGCCGGGGAGCTGTTTTTT
>TRBV11-3|TRBJ2-1|-|-
CASSLEQGSYNEQFF
TGTGCCAGCAGCTTAGAACAGGGCTCCTACAATGAGCAGTTCTTC
>TRBV6-5|TRBJ2-1|-|TRBD2
CASSSPNPGLAGDEQFF
TGTGCCAGCAGTTCACCAAACCCGGGACTAGCGGGGGATGAGCAGTTCTTC
>TRBV19|TRBJ2-2|-|-
CASRGAGATGELFF
TGTGCCAGCCGAGGGGCGGGGGCTACCGGGGAGCTGTTTTTT
>TRBV27|TRBJ2-1|-|TRBD2
CASTTAGWGDNEQFF
TGTGCCAGCACCACAGCGGGATGGGGTGACAATGAGCAGTTCTTC
>TRBV19|TRBJ2-7|-|TRBD1
CASSGTGPSYEQYF
TGTGCCAGTAGTGGGACAGGGCCATCCTACGAGCAGTACTTC
>TRBV7-9|TRBJ1-2|few|-
CASSARVDRYGYTF
TGTGCCAGCAGTGCACGGGTAGATCGCTATGGCTACACCTTC
>TRBV6-1|TRBJ2-7|-|-
CAIRGSPYEQYF
TGTGCCATACGAGGGTCACCCTACGAGCAGTACTTC
>TRBV20-1|TRBJ2-5|few|TRBD2
CSARGASGAESRGTQYF
TGCAGTGCTAGAGGAGCTAGCGGGGCAGAGTCTCGGGGGACCCAGTACTTC
>TRBV25-1|TRBJ1-6|few|-
CASSEYQGKYSPLHF
TGTGCCAGCAGTGAATATCAGGGGAAGTATTCACCCCTCCACTTT
>TRBV7-3|TRBJ1-2|few|-
CASSLTQGNGYTF
TGTGCCAGCAGCTTAACGCAGGGGAATGGCTACACCTTC
>TRBV27|TRBJ2-2|-|-
CASSLARGELFF
TGTGCCAGCAGTTTAGCCCGCGGGGAGCTGTTTTTT
>TRBV20-1|TRBJ2-5|-|-
CSATLVGETQYF
TGCAGTGCTACTCTCGTAGGGGAGACCCAGTACTTC
>TRBV7-3|TRBJ2-5|few|TRBD1
CASSVTTGGRETQYF
TGTGCCAGCAGCGTAACAACAGGGGGACGGGAGACCCAGTACTTC
>TRBV7-2|TRBJ2-2|few|-
CASSFGEPRSTGELFF
TGTGCCAGCAGCTTTGGGGAGCCGAGAAGCACCGGGGAGCTGTTTTTT
>TRBV25-1|TRBJ2-3|-|-
CASSEWGGTGTDTQYF
TGTGCCAGCAGTGAATGGGGCGGGACTGGCACAGATACGCAGTATTTT
>TRBV24-1|TRBJ2-1|-|TRBD2
CATSEASGGNEQFF
TGTGCCACCAGTGAGGCTAGCGGGGGGAATGAGCAGTTCTTC
>TRBV2|TRBJ1-4|-|-
CASTQGNEKLFF
TGTGCCAGCACACAGGGTAATGAAAAACTGTTTTTT
>TRBV15|TRBJ2-3|few|TRBD2
CATSRTLGGGPDTQYF
TGTGCCACCAGCAGAACACTGGGCGGGGGTCCAGATACGCAGTATTTT
>TRBV20-1|TRBJ2-1|-|TRBD2
CSAPRWTSGGRNEQFF
TGCAGTGCTCCCCGCTGGACTAGCGGGGGGCGGAATGAGCAGTTCTTC
>TRBV15|TRBJ2-6|-|TRBD1
CATSRGTGSGANVLTF
TGTGCCACCAGCAGAGGGACAGGGTCCGGGGCCAACGTCCTGACTTTC
>TRBV5-4|TRBJ2-6|-|-
CASSLARSGANVLTF
TGTGCCAGCAGCTTGGCGAGGTCTGGGGCCAACGTCCTGACTTTC